The 3 T cell receptor beta chains listed next were all sequenced from one sample in a study of T-cell memory formation after mild COVID-19. TCRdb re-analysed the 5' RACE reads in MiXCR, keeping a single row per CDR3 protein. The sample gives about 27,000 distinct CDR3 sequences, 15% to 20% of which show up once; 1.3% to 1.5% is in the top ten. Material for sequencing was PBMCs or a T cell subset sorted from them (not recorded which). The source is an adult who had mild COVID-19 (a few samples of this study predate the infection). Cell type and time point are not known.

The sample holds many counts of this clonotype. The chain couples TRBV7-6 to TRBJ2-1; 9 nucleotides align to TRBD2. The CDR3 has 15 amino acids. The trim removed 7 bases at V and 8 bases at J, leaving 12 bases unmatched. Germline V gene sequence: CDR1 SGHVS, CDR2 FNYEAQ. The CDR3 nucleotides read TGTGCCAGCAAAAGATATAGCGGGAGCGGGGATGAGCAGTTCTTC. This encodes CASKRYSGSGDEQFF.

This clonotype was seen many times. The chain employs TRBV12-3 or TRBV12-4 and TRBJ1-2; D uncertain. Trimming left V 3 bases short and J 7 bases short, with 12 bases between. There are 13 residues in the CDR3. The CDR3 DNA is TGTGCCAGCAGTTTCGCATCTGCGGGTGGCTACACCTTC. Translated, it gives CASSFASAGGYTF.

This sequence joins TRBV6-2 or TRBV6-3 and TRBJ2-5; 7 nucleotides line up with TRBD1. The CDR3 is made up of 15 amino acids. V gave up 7 bases and J gave up 2 bases; unmatched junction bases: 10. Germline CDR1 reads MNHEY; CDR2 reads SVGEGT. CDR3 nucleotides: TGTGCCAGCAACCTTTTTCAACAGGGGCAAGAGACCCAGTACTTC. Amino acid sequence: CASNLFQQGQETQYF.